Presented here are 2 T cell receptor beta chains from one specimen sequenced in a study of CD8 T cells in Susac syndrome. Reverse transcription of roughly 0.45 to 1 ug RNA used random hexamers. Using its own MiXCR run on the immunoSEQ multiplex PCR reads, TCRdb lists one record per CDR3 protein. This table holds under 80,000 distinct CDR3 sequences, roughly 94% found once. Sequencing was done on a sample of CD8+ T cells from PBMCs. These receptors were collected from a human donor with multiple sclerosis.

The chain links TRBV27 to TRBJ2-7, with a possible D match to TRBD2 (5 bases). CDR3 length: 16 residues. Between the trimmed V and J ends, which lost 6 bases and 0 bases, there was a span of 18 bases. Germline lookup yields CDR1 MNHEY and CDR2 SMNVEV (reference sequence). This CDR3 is CASSLAVRQSSYEQYF. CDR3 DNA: TGTGCCAGCAGCCTAGCAGTCAGGCAGAGCTCCTACGAGCAGTACTTC.

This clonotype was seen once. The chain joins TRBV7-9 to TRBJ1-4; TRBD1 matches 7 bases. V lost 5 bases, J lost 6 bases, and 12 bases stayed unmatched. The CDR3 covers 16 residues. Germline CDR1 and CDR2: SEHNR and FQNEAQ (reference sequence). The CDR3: CASSPRFGTEDEKLFF. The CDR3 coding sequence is TGTGCCAGCAGCCCACGTTTCGGGACAGAGGATGAAAAACTGTTTTTT. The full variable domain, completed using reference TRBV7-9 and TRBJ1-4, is DTGVSQNPRHKITKRGQNVTFRCDPISEHNRLYWYRQTLGQGPEFLTYFQNEAQLEKSRLLSDRFSAERPKGSFSTLEIQRTEQGDSAMYLCASSPRFGTEDEKLFFGSGTQLSVL.